This T cell receptor beta chain was identified in a study of a mutant IDH1 vaccine in newly diagnosed glioma. Study in general: Patients got their first vaccination 4-6 weeks after radiotherapy alone, or with temozolomide cycles.

Points on this clone: Antigen specificity is unknown.

The time point denotes: week 23, last vaccination. Vaccination comprised doses that each held 300 ug of mutant IDH1 20-mer peptide, plus topical imiquimod. The data were produced by immunoSEQ multiplex PCR, yet TCRdb's version contains in-frame clones alone and is incomplete. The repertoire consists of roughly 45,000 clones, with 65% to 85% occurring once and the leading ten covering about 2.4%. Per the germline V gene, CDR1 is MGHRA and CDR2 is YSYEKL. The CDR3 sequence is 15 residues long. Trimming removed 3 bases from V and 7 bases from J; junction bases left unmatched: 7. The receptor was derived from a woman between 18 and 29 years old with glioma. Some clones in this sample may be carry-over from other donors' samples. Specimen: PBMCs, collected from a glioma patient whose treatment included an IDH1 peptide vaccine. The rearrangement joins TRBV4-1 to TRBJ1-5; the match to TRBD1 covers 9 bases. The CDR3 coding sequence is TGCGCCAGCAGCCAGGGACCGGGACAGGGACAGCCCCAGCATTTT. Translation gives CASSQGPGQGQPQHF.